This TCR beta chain appears in the sequencing data of a study of T cell responses to AZD1222 COVID-19 vaccine. Study-wide results and limits: Among vaccine-associated CD4 TCRs, coverage spanned spike, with dominance at 160-218 and 743-854.

The method was immunoSEQ multiplex PCR; TCRdb's version includes in-frame clones alone and lacks a portion of them. The sample records more than 100,000 clones, 85% to 95% being singletons. The germline V gene encodes CDR1 KGHSH and CDR2 LQKENI. V lost 3 bases, J lost 1 base, and 6 bases lay in between. The CDR3 loop spans 13 amino acids. In the case of this clone: The antigen is undetermined.

The chain combines TRBV18 with TRBJ1-1; D is ambiguous. The specimen was peripheral blood, collected 28 days after the second AZD1222 dose. The sequence was collected from an adult who received the AZD1222 COVID-19 vaccine. DNA of the CDR3: TGTGCCAGCTCACCGGACCAGAACACTGAAGCTTTCTTT. Its protein product is CASSPDQNTEAFF.